These 7 T cell receptor beta chains share one sample of origin, sequenced in a study of T cell responses to AZD1222 COVID-19 vaccine. The method was immunoSEQ multiplex PCR; TCRdb's version includes in-frame clones alone and lacks a portion of them. The sample has approximately 220,000 clones; just over 90% are singletons. This sample comprised peripheral blood, obtained on day 0 of MenACWY control vaccination. Receptor source: an adult in good health.

The chain joins TRBV12-3 or TRBV12-4 to TRBJ1-1, with no clear D. The CDR3 loop spans 13 amino acids. Trimming shortened V by 5 bases and J by 3 bases, and 10 bases separated the two germline ends. This CDR3 is CASSGLDDTEAFF. For the CDR3, the DNA is TGTGCCAGCAGTGGACTGGATGACACTGAAGCTTTCTTT.

A note on this clone: A read error may account for a junction end that differs from germline. This rearrangement joins TRBV6-2 or TRBV6-3 to TRBJ1-2; no clear D. The length of the CDR3 is 15 residues. Germline-derived CDR1 and CDR2 are MNHEY and SVGEGT. The CDR3 protein is CVSSLSRYSNYGYTF. The CDR3 DNA follows: TGTGTCAGCAGCCTCTCCAGATATTCCAACTATGGCTACACCTTC.

The V and J genes are TRBV27 and TRBJ1-2, with D unclear. CDR1 and CDR2 from the germline V gene are MNHEY and SMNVEV (reference sequence). CDR3 length: 13 amino acids. Trimming took 2 bases from V and 8 from J, leaving 12 bases between them. The CDR3 DNA reads as TGTGCCAGCAGTTTAATCAGGACCGGGGGCTACACCTTC. It yields the protein CASSLIRTGGYTF.

Concerning this clone: The sample contains more than one DNA sequence encoding this CDR3. The gene calls are TRBV5-4 and TRBJ1-1, with D possibly TRBD1 on 6 matching bases. The CDR3 consists of 14 residues. Germline CDR1 reads SGHNT; CDR2 reads YYREEE (reference sequence). The V end was cut by 2 bases, the J end by 1 base, with 9 bases between. CDR3 residues: CASSLGGANTEAFF. The CDR3 DNA sequence: TGTGCCAGCAGCTTAGGGGGGGCGAACACTGAAGCTTTCTTT.

The V gene is TRBV7-2, the J gene TRBJ2-2; D gene uncertain. The CDR3 covers 14 residues. Per germline, CDR1 SGHTA and CDR2 FQGNSA. V lost 5 bases to trimming and J lost 2 bases, with 9 bases between them. CDR3 DNA: TGTGCCAGCAGCACGGGCGGAAACACCGGGGAGCTGTTTTTT. Its protein is CASSTGGNTGELFF. Based on the CDR3 plus reference TRBV7-2 and TRBJ2-2, the full variable domain is GAGVSQSPSNKVTEKGKDVELRCDPISGHTALYWYRQSLGQGLEFLIYFQGNSAPDKSGLPSDRFSAERTGGSVSTLTIQRTQQEDSAVYLCASSTGGNTGELFFGEGSRLTVL.

This clone was seen a handful of times. The J gene is TRBJ1-2, the V gene TRBV4-3; maybe TRBD1 (5 bases). Trimming removed 0 bases at V and 4 bases at J, with 18 bases between. The CDR3 contains 17 residues. CDR1 is LGHNA, CDR2 YSLEER, per germline. This CDR3 is CASSQDRGLGVGYGYTF. In DNA, the CDR3 is TGCGCCAGCAGCCAAGATAGAGGGTTAGGGGTAGGCTATGGCTACACCTTC.

The chain combines TRBV19 with TRBJ1-6, with D possibly matching TRBD1 (5 bases). Deletions cut 6 bases from V and 0 bases from J, with 12 bases between. The germline gives CDR1 LNHDA, CDR2 SQIVND (reference sequence). This CDR3 spans 16 amino acids. The CDR3 nucleotides are TGTGCCAGTAGCCCGGACAAGAGCTCCTATAATTCACCCCTCCACTTT. It yields the protein CASSPDKSSYNSPLHF.